The 3 T cell receptor beta chains below were found in one sample sequenced in a study of shared clonotypes between healthy human individuals. Some clones are missing from TCRdb's copy, which holds only in-frame ones; the method was immunoSEQ multiplex PCR. Counted here are some 2.1 million clones, approximately 95% occurring once; the ten biggest clones make up 0.13%. The source material was naive CD4+ T cells sorted from blood. Subset meaning: CD45RA+ positively selected. These receptors were collected from a man younger than 30 in good health.

Points on this clone: Additional DNA sequences in this sample encode the identical CDR3. The chain couples TRBV30 to TRBJ2-4; D gene ambiguous. With 4 bases removed from V and 3 bases from J, the gap between germline ends came to 16 bases. The CDR3 length is 15 residues. Germline V gene data show CDR1 as GTSNPN and CDR2 as SVGIG (reference sequence). CDR3 protein: CAWKSTLLGKNIQYF. CDR3 bases: TGTGCCTGGAAATCGACCCTTCTGGGCAAAAACATTCAGTACTTC.

The V and J genes are TRBV27 and TRBJ2-1; D is perhaps TRBD2 (5 bases). This CDR3 has 14 amino acids. Germline loops: CDR1 MNHEY, CDR2 SMNVEV (reference sequence). V lost 2 bases and J lost 3, with 8 bases in between. This CDR3 is CASSLRRGYNEQFF. In nucleotides, the CDR3 is TGTGCCAGCAGTTTAAGACGGGGCTACAATGAGCAGTTCTTC.

The V and J genes are TRBV5-6 and TRBJ2-7; 7 bases align to TRBD2. This CDR3 is built from 16 residues. Germline assignment: CDR1 SGHDT and CDR2 YYEEEE. Unmatched junction bases numbered 11, after V lost 4 bases and J lost 1 base. The CDR3 DNA reads TGTGCCAGCAGCCCCCTGGGGGGGGTAGCGTCCTACGAGCAGTACTTC. Its translation is CASSPLGGVASYEQYF.